This TCR beta chain was observed in a study of blood T cell repertoires in COVID-19. Study overall: The United States, Italy and Spain provided the acute and convalescent COVID-19 samples.

Germline V lookup: CDR1 GTSNPN, CDR2 SVGIG (reference sequence). Trimming shortened V by 1 base and J by 2 bases, and 9 bases separated the two germline ends. This CDR3 comprises 15 residues. Per the original data handling: By means of reference gene primer amplification, nucleated cell counts were estimated. Libraries were prepared by immunoSEQ multiplex PCR; TCRdb keeps only in-frame clonotypes and omits some of them. The DNA gave D and trimming, while V, J and clone size come from that table. The sample carries roughly 280,000 clones, roughly 90% recorded once. The clonotype was recovered from a woman in her thirties with COVID-19, enrolled during active disease. The genes are TRBV30 and TRBJ2-6; possibly TRBD2 for D (7 bases). Sequencing input: peripheral blood. CDR3 in DNA: TGTGCCTGGAGTGGGGGGGGCGCTGGGGCCAACGTCCTGACTTTC. Its translation is CAWSGGGAGANVLTF. The whole variable domain, remainder taken from reference TRBV30 and TRBJ2-6, is SQTIHQWPATLVQPVGSPLSLECTVEGTSNPNLYWYRQAAGRGLQLLFYSVGIGQISSEVPQNLSASRPQDRQFILSSKKLLLSDSGFYLCAWSGGGAGANVLTFGAGSRLTVL.